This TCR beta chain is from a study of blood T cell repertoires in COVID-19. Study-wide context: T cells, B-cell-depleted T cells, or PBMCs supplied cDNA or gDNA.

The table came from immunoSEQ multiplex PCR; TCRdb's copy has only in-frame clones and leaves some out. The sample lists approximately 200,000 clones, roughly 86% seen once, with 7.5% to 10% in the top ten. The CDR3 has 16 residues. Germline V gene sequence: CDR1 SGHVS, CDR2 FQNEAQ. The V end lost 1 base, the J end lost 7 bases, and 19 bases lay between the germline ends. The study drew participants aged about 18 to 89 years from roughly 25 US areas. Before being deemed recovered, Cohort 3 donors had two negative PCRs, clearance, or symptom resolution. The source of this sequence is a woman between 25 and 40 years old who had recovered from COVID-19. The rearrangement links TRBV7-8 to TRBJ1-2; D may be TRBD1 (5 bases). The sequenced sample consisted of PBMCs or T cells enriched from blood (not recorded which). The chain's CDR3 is CASSLVLDRSLVGYTF. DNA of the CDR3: TGTGCCAGCAGCTTAGTGTTAGACAGAAGTTTGGTTGGCTACACCTTC.